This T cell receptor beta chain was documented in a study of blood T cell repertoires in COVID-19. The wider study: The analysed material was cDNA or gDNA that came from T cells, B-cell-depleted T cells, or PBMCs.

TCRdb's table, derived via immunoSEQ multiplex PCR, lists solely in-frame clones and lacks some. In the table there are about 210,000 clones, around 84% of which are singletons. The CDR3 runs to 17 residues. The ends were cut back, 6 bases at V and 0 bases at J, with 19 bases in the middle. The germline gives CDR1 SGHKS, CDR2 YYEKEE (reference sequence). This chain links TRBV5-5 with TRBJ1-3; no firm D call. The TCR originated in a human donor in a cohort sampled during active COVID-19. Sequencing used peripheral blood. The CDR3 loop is CASTPGLFRSSGNTIYF. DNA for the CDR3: TGTGCCAGCACCCCCGGTCTGTTTCGGAGCTCTGGAAACACCATATATTTT.